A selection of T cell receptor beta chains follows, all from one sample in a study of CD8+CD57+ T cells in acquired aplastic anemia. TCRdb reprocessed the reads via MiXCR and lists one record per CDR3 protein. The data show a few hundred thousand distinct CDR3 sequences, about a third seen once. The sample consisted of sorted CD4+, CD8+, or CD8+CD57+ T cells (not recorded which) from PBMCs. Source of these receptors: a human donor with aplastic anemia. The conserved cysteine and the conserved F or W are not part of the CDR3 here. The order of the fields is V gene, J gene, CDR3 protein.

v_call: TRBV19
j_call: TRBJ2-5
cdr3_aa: ASMGGQGGETQY

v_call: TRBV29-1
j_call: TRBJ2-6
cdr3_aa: SVSGADTEA

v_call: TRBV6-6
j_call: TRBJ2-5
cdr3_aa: ASSYWRGQQETQY

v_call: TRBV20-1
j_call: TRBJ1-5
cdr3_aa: SAPLTGFSQPQH

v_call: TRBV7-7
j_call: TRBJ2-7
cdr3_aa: ASSLAGGEYEQY

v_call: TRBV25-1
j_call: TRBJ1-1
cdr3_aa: ASSPGTGAWGNEAF

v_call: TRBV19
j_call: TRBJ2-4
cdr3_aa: ASSQSGEDIQY

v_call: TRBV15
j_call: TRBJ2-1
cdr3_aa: ATSRTGTYSSYNEQF

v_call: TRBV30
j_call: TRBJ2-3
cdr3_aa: AWSQTGWTDTQY

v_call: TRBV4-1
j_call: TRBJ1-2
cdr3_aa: ASSQVFPGNYGYT

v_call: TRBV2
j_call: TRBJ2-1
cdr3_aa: ASTIQGDSYNEQF

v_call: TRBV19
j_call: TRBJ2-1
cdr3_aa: ASSGASSYNEQF

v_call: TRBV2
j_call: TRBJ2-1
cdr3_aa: ASFGGNGQF

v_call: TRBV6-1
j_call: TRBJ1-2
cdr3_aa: ASNRERQGGAGYT

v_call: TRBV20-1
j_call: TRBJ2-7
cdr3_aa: SQRGLGEQY

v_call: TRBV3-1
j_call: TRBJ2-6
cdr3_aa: ASSGGRSGANVLT

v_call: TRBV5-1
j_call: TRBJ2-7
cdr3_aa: ASSSFTSGRTYEQY

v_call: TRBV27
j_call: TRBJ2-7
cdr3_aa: ASSLRTSGSLSYEQY

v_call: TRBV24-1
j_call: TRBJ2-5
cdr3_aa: ATSDSGLGGQETQY

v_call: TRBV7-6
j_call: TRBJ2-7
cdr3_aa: ASRRKSGRATDEQY

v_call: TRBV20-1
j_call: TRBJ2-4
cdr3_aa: SASSLDSRGGIQY

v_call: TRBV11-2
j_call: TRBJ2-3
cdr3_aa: ASSQSAGTITDTQY

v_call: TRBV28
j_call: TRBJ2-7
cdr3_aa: ASTSDTNEQY

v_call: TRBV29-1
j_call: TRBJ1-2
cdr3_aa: SVGQDYNYGYT

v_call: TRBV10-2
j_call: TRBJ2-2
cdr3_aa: ASSETRYAYELF

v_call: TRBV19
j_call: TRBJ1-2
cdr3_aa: ASTRGIRDYT

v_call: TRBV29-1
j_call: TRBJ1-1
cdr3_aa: SVEERNTEAF

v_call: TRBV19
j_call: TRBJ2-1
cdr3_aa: ASSIFAGSLYNEQF

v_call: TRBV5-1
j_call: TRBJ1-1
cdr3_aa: ASSDGPGGTTEAF

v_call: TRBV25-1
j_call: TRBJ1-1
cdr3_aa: ASSFGTGGGYTEAF

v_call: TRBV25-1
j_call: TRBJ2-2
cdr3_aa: ASSGPTGGTGELF

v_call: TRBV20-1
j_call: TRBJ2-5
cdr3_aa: SARGRAGEETQY

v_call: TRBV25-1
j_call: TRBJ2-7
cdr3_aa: ASTGQGASYEQY

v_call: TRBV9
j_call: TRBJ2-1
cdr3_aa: ASSVGGIGNEQF

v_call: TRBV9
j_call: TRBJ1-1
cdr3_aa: ASSVRGELNTEAF

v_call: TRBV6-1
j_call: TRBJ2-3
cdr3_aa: ASSLEGLGGTDTQY

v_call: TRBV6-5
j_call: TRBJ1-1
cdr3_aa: ASSYQSGNTEAF

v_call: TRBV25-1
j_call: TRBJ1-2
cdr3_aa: ASSLTRGRWYGYT

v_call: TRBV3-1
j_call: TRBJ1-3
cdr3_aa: ASTQWPDGNTIY

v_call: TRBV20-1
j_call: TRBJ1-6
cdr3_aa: SARDRRQPGVSGINSPLH

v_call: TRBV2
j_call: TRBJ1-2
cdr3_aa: ASSDLWDGGYT

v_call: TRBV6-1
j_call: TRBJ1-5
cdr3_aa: ASSELNQPQH

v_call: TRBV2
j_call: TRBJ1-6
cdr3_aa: ASSVTGAGNSPLH

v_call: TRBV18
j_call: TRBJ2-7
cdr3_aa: ASSQLPTPAYEQY

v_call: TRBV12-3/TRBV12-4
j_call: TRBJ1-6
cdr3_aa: ASSRDRVAYNSPLH

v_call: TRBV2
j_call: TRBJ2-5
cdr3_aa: ASSEQGQETQY

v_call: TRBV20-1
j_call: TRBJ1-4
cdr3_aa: SARAEGTGVNEKLF

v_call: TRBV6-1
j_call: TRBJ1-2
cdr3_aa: ASSPGGFDGYT

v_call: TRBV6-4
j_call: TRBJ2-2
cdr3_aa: ASSTETNTGELF

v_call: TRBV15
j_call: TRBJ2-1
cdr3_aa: ASSHGRDKYYNEQF

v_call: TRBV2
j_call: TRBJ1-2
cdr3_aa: ASILNPGYGYT

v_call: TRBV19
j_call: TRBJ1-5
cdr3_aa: ASTITWTGNHQPQH

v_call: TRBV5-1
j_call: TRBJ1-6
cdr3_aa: ASSLSGEKNSPLR

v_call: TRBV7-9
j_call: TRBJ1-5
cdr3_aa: ASSSPGQTRPQH

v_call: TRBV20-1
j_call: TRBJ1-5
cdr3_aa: SASMGRLPRNQPQH

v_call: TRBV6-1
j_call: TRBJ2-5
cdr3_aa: ASSTMTGGPSETQY

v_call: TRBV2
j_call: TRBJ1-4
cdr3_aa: ASSLRGKDEKLF

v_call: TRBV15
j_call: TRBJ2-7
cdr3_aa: ATSRDLGGSYEQY